This T cell receptor beta chain was identified in a study of cytomegalovirus exposure and HLA in healthy donors. Broader study findings: The authors enumerated over 150 TCR beta chains as linked to cytomegalovirus. Testing in vitro showed a few CMV-associated chains specific for CMV antigens. For cytomegalovirus status, the classifier reportedly gave diagnoses with high specificity and sensitivity.

In the case of this clone: Its antigen is still unknown.

TCRdb's copy holds only in-frame clones and misses some; the assay was immunoSEQ multiplex PCR. Altogether over 70,000 clones are present, 70% to 90% being singletons, with the ten largest covering 3.5% to 4.5%. The clonotype originates from a woman aged 18-30 years in good health and CMV-seropositive. Material: PBMCs.

Here the CDR3 reads CASSPTPPGLGETQYF. The CDR3 nucleotides read TGTGCCAGCAGCCCTACCCCTCCGGGACTGGGGGAGACCCAGTACTTC. V usage is TRBV28 and J usage is TRBJ2-5, with D possibly TRBD2 on 6 matching bases. The CDR3 length is 16 residues. Trimming left V 6 bases short and J 5 bases short, with 22 bases between. CDR1 is MDHEN and CDR2 is SYDVKM in the germline V gene. The full variable domain, in which reference TRBV28 and TRBJ2-5 provide the parts outside the CDR3, is DVKVTQSSRYLVKRTGEKVFLECVQDMDHENMFWYRQDPGLGLRLIYFSYDVKMKEKGDIPEGYSVSREKKERFSLILESASTNQTSMYLCASSPTPPGLGETQYFGPGTRLLVL.